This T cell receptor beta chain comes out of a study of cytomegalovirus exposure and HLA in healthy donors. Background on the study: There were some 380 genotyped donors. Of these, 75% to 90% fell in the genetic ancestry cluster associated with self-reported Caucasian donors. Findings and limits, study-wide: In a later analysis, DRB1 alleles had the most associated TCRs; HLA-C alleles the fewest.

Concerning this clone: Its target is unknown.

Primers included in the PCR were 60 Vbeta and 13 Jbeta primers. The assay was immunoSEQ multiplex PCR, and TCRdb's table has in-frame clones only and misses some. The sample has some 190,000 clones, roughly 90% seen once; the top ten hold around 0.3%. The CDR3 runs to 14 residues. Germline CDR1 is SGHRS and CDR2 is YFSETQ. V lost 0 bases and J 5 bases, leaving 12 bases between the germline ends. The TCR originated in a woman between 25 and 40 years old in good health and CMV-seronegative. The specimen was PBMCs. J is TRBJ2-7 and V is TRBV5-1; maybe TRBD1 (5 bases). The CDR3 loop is CASSLGQSYDEQYF. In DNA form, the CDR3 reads TGCGCCAGCAGCTTGGGACAGAGCTACGACGAGCAGTACTTC.